This T cell receptor (beta chain) appears in the sequencing data of a study of OX40 agonist ivuxolimab in advanced cancers. Across the whole study: At 0.01 to 10 mg/kg, ivuxolimab was administered intravenously to patients every 2 weeks.

Libraries were prepared by immunoSEQ multiplex PCR; TCRdb keeps only in-frame clonotypes and omits some of them. This table holds around 78,000 clones, roughly 84% found once. Autoimmune disease history or systemic immunosuppression barred patients. The sampling schedule covered blood at baseline, cycle 4 day 1, and cycle 7 day 1. Study-level points and caveats: CD8+ T cells were the subset that, on average, had more expanded clones than CD4+.

In this sample, this clone turned up a few times. Its antigen is unknown. The germline V and J ends were trimmed by 5 bases and 6 bases, with 8 bases remaining between them. The CDR3 is 11 amino acids. The germline gives CDR1 LNHDA, CDR2 SQIVND (reference sequence). The origin of this receptor is an adult with an advanced solid tumor such as melanoma, head and neck, liver or kidney cancer. J is TRBJ2-7 and V is TRBV19, with D possibly matching TRBD2 (5 bases). Sequenced material: CD4+ or CD8+ T cells sorted from blood, taken in a trial of the OX40 agonist ivuxolimab. The CDR3 sequence: CASSFGGEQYF. In DNA form, the CDR3 reads TGTGCCAGTAGTTTCGGAGGCGAGCAGTACTTC.